This T cell receptor (beta chain) was captured in a study of cytomegalovirus exposure and HLA in healthy donors. The germline CDR1 and CDR2 sequences are MNHNS and SASEGT. This CDR3 contains 14 residues. Trimming shortened V by 2 bases and J by 1 base, and 9 bases separated the two germline ends. The study, taken as a whole, reports: HLA-A and HLA-B allele assignments for most subjects were reportedly predicted accurately using TCR beta sequences.

In regard to this clone: Its antigen is unidentified.

In the PCR, 60 Vbeta and 13 Jbeta primers were used. Some clones are missing from TCRdb's copy, which holds only in-frame ones; the method was immunoSEQ multiplex PCR. This sample's table reports 40,000 to 55,000 clones. Sequenced: PBMCs. This sequence originates from a male donor in good health and CMV-seropositive. The rearrangement joins TRBV6-1 to TRBJ2-7, with TRBD1 as a possible D gene (6 bases). The CDR3 sequence is CASSEQQGSYEQYF. CDR3 DNA sequence: TGTGCCAGCAGTGAACAACAGGGATCCTACGAGCAGTACTTC.